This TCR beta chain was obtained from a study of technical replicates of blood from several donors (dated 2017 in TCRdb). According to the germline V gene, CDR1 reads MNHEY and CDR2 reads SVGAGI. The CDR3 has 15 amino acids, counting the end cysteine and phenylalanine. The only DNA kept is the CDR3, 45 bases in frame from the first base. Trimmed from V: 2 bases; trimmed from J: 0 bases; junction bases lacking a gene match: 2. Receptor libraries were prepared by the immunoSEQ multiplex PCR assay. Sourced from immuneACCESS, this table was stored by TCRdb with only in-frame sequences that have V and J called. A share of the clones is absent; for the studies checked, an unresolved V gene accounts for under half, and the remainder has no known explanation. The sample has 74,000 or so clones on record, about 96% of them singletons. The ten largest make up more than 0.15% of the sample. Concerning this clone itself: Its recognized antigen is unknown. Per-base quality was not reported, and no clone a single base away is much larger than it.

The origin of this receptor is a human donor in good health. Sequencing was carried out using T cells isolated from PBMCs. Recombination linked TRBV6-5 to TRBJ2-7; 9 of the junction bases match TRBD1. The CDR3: CASSYAGQGSYEQYF. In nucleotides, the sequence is TGTGCCAGCAGTTACGCGGGACAGGGCTCCTACGAGCAGTACTTC.